This TCR beta chain stems from a study of cytotoxic CD8 clonotypes in ibrutinib-treated CLL. Study results and caveats: Collection times varied between progressing and sustained-remission patients. Baseline clonality, above age-matched healthy donor levels, tracked circulating CD8+ T-cell counts. Having risen at ibrutinib response, clonality had fallen back toward baseline by progression.

A remark on this clone: Its antigen remains unknown.

Germline V gene sequence: CDR1 SEHNR, CDR2 FQNEAQ (reference sequence). Between the trimmed V and J ends, which lost 4 bases and 7 bases, there was a span of 14 bases. The CDR3 contains 14 residues. Generated by immunoSEQ multiplex PCR, the TCRdb table keeps only in-frame clones and is missing some. Among more than 300,000 clones listed, more than 65% were seen once. Sequencing used PBMCs, obtained before ibrutinib treatment. The chain is built from TRBV7-9 and TRBJ2-1; TRBD1 might be the D (6 bases). The receptor's source is a human donor with chronic lymphocytic leukemia. In DNA, the CDR3 is TGTGCCAGCAGCTCCGCCGGGACACCAAATGAGCAGTTCTTC. Protein: CASSSAGTPNEQFF.